This TCR beta chain was found in a study of Graves' ophthalmopathy and Graves' hyperthyroidism. The wider study: Hyperthyroidism qualified as stable when ophthalmopathy did not develop within 18 months of follow-up. Study-wide results and limits: Predictions made by the model for ophthalmopathy progression reached more than 55% sensitivity and around 73% specificity. Distinction of ophthalmopathy from stable hyperthyroidism by a 13-signature model reached roughly 87% sensitivity and about 80% specificity.

V was shortened by 3 bases and J by 1 base, with 11 bases between the two germline ends. The germline CDR1 and CDR2 sequences are SGHTA and FQGNSA. This CDR3 contains 15 residues. Worth noting for this clonotype: Its specificity is not known.

Amplification targeted the TCR beta CDR3 regions, with RNA transcripts as the source material. Scientists carried out first-round RT-PCR using HTBI primers and then a second-round multiplex PCR. Each CDR3 protein is one row after TCRdb ran MiXCR on the multiplex PCR reads. This sample has approximately 1.2 million distinct CDR3 sequences, with about 40% found just once. The evidence that diagnosis relied on was clinical symptoms, serum thyroxine, TRAb, thyroid ultrasound and orbital computed tomography. This sequence originates from an adult man with Graves' hyperthyroidism. This sequence joins TRBV7-2 and TRBJ2-3; tentative D call: TRBD1 (6 bases). The sequenced sample was peripheral blood or thyroid tissue (not recorded which). The CDR3 here is CASSLSRQGTDTQYF. CDR3 coding DNA: TGTGCCAGCAGCTTGTCGAGACAGGGCACAGATACGCAGTATTTT.